The rows below give T cell receptor beta chains drawn from one sample of a study of patients and donors after allogeneic stem cell transplantation. TCRdb re-derived calls from the RT-PCR reads in MiXCR, one entry per CDR3 protein. This sample has under 200,000 distinct CDR3 sequences, with roughly 30% found just once. Specimen: blood, either unsorted or a sorted T cell fraction (not recorded which). These receptors came from a human donor who was either an allogeneic HSCT recipient or a stem cell or donor lymphocyte infusion donor (not recorded which). It is not recorded whose cells these are; they may come from a transplant donor. The CDR3 runs from the conserved cysteine through the conserved F or W. Each record gives: CDR3 length, V gene, CDR3 protein.

15	TRBV12-5	CASGPGLAGVETQYF
15	TRBV7-6	CASSWTGGADSPLHF
14	TRBV2	CASNPGTGYEKLFF
15	TRBV13	CASSPQREPLYEQYF
15	TRBV10-3	CAISEIKEDLYGYTF
20	TRBV25-1	CASSEYFPLWTGLRDTEAFF
13	TRBV9	CASSVRAGETQYF
12	TRBV4-2	CASSQDGGGYTF
15	TRBV24-1	CATSTPGQPLGGQFF
16	TRBV24-1	CATSDLRTGFTGELFF
18	TRBV4-1	CASSQDMRGATSNGELFF
17	TRBV6-5	CASSYTWDRAEYNEQFF
13	TRBV6-2/TRBV6-3	CASSLGLGAGYTF
14	TRBV6-6	CASRASGVYNEQFF
12	TRBV28	CASSYWTDTQYF
15	TRBV18	CASSPRTLHSYEQYF
16	TRBV7-8	CASSLLRSGYGEKLFF
15	TRBV5-1	CASSLGTSPAYEQYF
18	TRBV18	CASSGIVKTSGAYNEQFF
16	TRBV3-1	CASSHLKREWTGELFF
16	TRBV7-6	CASSLELAGGNYEQYF
14	TRBV28	CASKESGTSNEQFF
13	TRBV20-1	CSAIPGGYYGYTF
17	TRBV4-3	CASSHPPPGQGGEKLFF
16	TRBV19	CASSATRGRGNQPQHF
14	TRBV5-1	CASSPTGAKNIQYF
14	TRBV14	CASSYNLQPNEQFF